The 20 T cell receptor beta chains below all came from one sample that was sequenced in a study of control samples from healthy donors and cancer patients. Here immunoSEQ multiplex PCR was the method, and the copy in TCRdb shows in-frame clones only, minus some. The sample includes about 110,000 clones, around 89% of them seen just once. Sequencing was performed on blood. These receptors were obtained from a woman between 50 and 59 years old in good health.

The rearrangement joins TRBV4-2 to TRBJ2-7; 7 bases are a match to TRBD1. The germline V gene has CDR1 LGHNA and CDR2 YNFKEQ. The V gene end was trimmed by 1 base and the J gene end by 5 bases; junction bases not matched to a gene: 8. This CDR3 contains 15 residues. As DNA, the CDR3 is TGTGCCAGCAGCCAAGGGATCGGGACAGACCACGAGCAGTACTTC. The encoded protein is CASSQGIGTDHEQYF.

This clone was seen more than once but under ten times. This rearrangement joins TRBV2 to TRBJ2-2; TRBD1 is a possible D gene (6 bases). Germline V gene sequence: CDR1 SNHLY, CDR2 FYNNEI. The CDR3 is 15 residues long. Trimming pared 6 bases from V and 4 bases from J, leaving 15 bases between. CDR3 coding DNA: TGTGCCAGCAGGGTCACAGGGTACGGCACCGGGGAGCTGTTTTTT. It translates to CASRVTGYGTGELFF.

V gene TRBV7-8 combines with J gene TRBJ2-3, with 8 bases lining up with TRBD1. Germline V gene sequence: CDR1 SGHVS, CDR2 FQNEAQ. The CDR3 totals 14 residues. The junction had 4 bases not matched to a gene; V was cut back by 4 bases and J by 4 bases. As DNA, the CDR3 is TGTGCCAGCAGCTCTAAACAGGGGGCAGATACGCAGTATTTT. This translates into CASSSKQGADTQYF.

In its sample, this clone was seen a few times. The CDR3 protein is CASSDTGGFAGELFF. DNA for the CDR3: TGTGCCAGCAGTGACACAGGGGGCTTCGCCGGGGAGCTGTTTTTT. The chain joins TRBV6-4 to TRBJ2-2; 9 nucleotides match TRBD1. The length of the CDR3 is 15 residues. CDR1 MRHNA and CDR2 SNTAGT come from the germline V gene. The ends lost 2 bases at V and 6 bases at J; junction bases unmatched: 4.

The gene calls are TRBV27 and TRBJ1-1, with D possibly matching TRBD1 (6 bases). This CDR3 has 15 residues. The germline gives CDR1 MNHEY, CDR2 SMNVEV (reference sequence). Deletions cut 0 bases from V and 3 bases from J, with 11 bases between. CDR3 sequence (DNA): TGTGCCAGCAGTTTATCAGCCAGGGGTCACACTGAAGCTTTCTTT. This sequence encodes CASSLSARGHTEAFF.

The chain employs TRBV20-1 and TRBJ2-2; a weak D match, TRBD1 (6 bases). Germline V CDR1 and CDR2: DFQATT, SNEGSKA (reference sequence). The CDR3 contains 15 residues. V was pared by 3 bases and J by 2 bases, with 13 bases between. The CDR3 DNA follows: TGCAGTGCTAGTCTGGGGGCAGGAAACACCGGGGAGCTGTTTTTT. Protein product: CSASLGAGNTGELFF.

V and J are TRBV7-7 and TRBJ2-1; 16 nucleotides match TRBD2. V shed 4 bases and J 7 bases; nucleotides not matched to a gene: 7. The CDR3 contains 17 residues. The germline V gene encodes CDR1 SSHAT and CDR2 FNYEAQ (reference sequence). CDR3 DNA: TGTGCCAGCAGCTGGGGACTAGCGGGAGGGCTTGGGAATGAGCAGTTCTTC. Translated: CASSWGLAGGLGNEQFF.

The chain employs TRBV5-5 and TRBJ1-2, with 9 nucleotides matching TRBD1. The germline V gene has CDR1 SGHKS and CDR2 YYEKEE (reference sequence). The CDR3 runs to 13 residues. With 4 bases clipped from V and 8 bases from J, the junction kept 6 bases outside the gene matches. This CDR3 is CASSTRTGEGYTF. CDR3 coding DNA: TGTGCCAGCAGCACGAGGACAGGGGAGGGCTACACCTTC.

The chain recombines TRBV3-1 (or the pseudogene TRBV3-2) with TRBJ2-2; a weak D match, TRBD1 (6 bases). The germline CDR1 and CDR2 sequences are LGHDT and YNNKEL (reference sequence). V dropped 7 bases and J dropped 4 bases, with 13 bases sitting between them. The CDR3 spans 14 residues. CDR3 amino acids: CASNLQGRTGELFF. The CDR3 coding sequence is TGTGCCAGCAACTTACAGGGTCGCACCGGGGAGCTGTTTTTT.

The chain has TRBV10-3 and TRBJ2-2, with 9 bases matching TRBD2. Unmatched junction bases numbered 4, after V lost 4 bases and J lost 4 bases. Germline values: CDR1 ENHRY, CDR2 SYGVKD. There are 15 residues in the CDR3. CDR3 in DNA: TGTGCCATCAGTGCGAGCGGGGGGAGCACCGGGGAGCTGTTTTTT. Residues: CAISASGGSTGELFF.

The chain employs TRBV27 and TRBJ1-2, with D possibly being TRBD1 (6 bases). Germline values: CDR1 MNHEY, CDR2 SMNVEV (reference sequence). The length of the CDR3 is 15 residues. Trimming removed 0 bases from V and 5 bases from J, with 13 bases in between. The DNA of the CDR3 is TGTGCCAGCAGTTTATCGCGGACAGAGACTTATGGCTACACCTTC. Its protein is CASSLSRTETYGYTF.

The DNA of the CDR3 is TGCGCCAGCAGCTTGGAGGGGGGGACCGGGGAGCTGTTTTTT. It codes for CASSLEGGTGELFF. V and J are TRBV5-1 and TRBJ2-2; a possible D gene is TRBD2 (7 bases). The CDR3 is 14 amino acids. The V and J ends lost 0 bases and 5 bases respectively, with 8 bases between them. Germline V lookup: CDR1 SGHRS, CDR2 YFSETQ.

J is TRBJ1-1 and V is TRBV7-6; tentative D call: TRBD1 (5 bases). CDR3 length: 16 amino acids. Germline lookup yields CDR1 SGHVS and CDR2 FNYEAQ. Deletions cut 1 base from V and 0 bases from J, with 12 bases between. The CDR3 DNA reads as TGTGCCAGCAGCTTAGAAGGGGTAGGTCTGAACACTGAAGCTTTCTTT. Translation: CASSLEGVGLNTEAFF.

The chain combines TRBV24-1 with TRBJ1-1; D is ambiguous. From germline, CDR1 is KGHDR and CDR2 SFDVKD. This CDR3 comprises 16 residues. The V and J ends lost 0 bases and 2 bases respectively, with 12 bases between them. CDR3 in DNA: TGTGCCACCAGTGATTTGAAGAGGACGGGAAACACTGAAGCTTTCTTT. It yields the protein CATSDLKRTGNTEAFF.

The CDR3 region is CASSLHGTSGRSRNEQFF. The DNA for the CDR3 is TGTGCCAGCAGCCTCCACGGGACTAGCGGGAGATCAAGAAATGAGCAGTTCTTC. This rearrangement joins TRBV3-1 (or the pseudogene TRBV3-2) to TRBJ2-1; TRBD2 matches 14 bases. The CDR3 is made up of 18 amino acids. With V trimmed by 4 bases and J by 7 bases, 12 bases remained unmatched. The germline CDR1 and CDR2 sequences are LGHDT and YNNKEL (reference sequence).

The rearrangement joins TRBV30 to TRBJ2-7; no definite D call. This CDR3 has 13 amino acids. Trimming stripped 1 base from V and 2 bases from J, with 9 bases between. The V gene's germline CDR1 is GTSNPN and CDR2 SVGIG (reference sequence). The CDR3 region has the DNA TGTGCCTGGAGTGGTGGTTACGCCTACGAGCAGTACTTC. This translates into CAWSGGYAYEQYF.

V usage is TRBV9 and J usage is TRBJ1-1; 7 nucleotides agree with TRBD1. In germline, CDR1 is SGDLS, CDR2 YYNGEE. The CDR3 has 15 residues. V was pared by 4 bases and J by 0 bases, with 6 bases of the junction left unmatched. CDR3 protein: CASSTSTGLNTEAFF. The CDR3 bases are TGTGCCAGCAGCACGTCGACAGGGCTGAACACTGAAGCTTTCTTT.

The chain links TRBV7-9 to TRBJ1-2; D unresolved. The V gene lost 6 bases and the J gene lost 6 bases, with 26 bases spanning the gap. The CDR3 is 17 residues long. Per the germline V gene, CDR1 is SEHNR and CDR2 is FQNEAQ (reference sequence). CDR3 region: CASSSSGVGQYVDGYTF. CDR3 nucleotides: TGTGCCAGCAGTTCGTCTGGGGTTGGGCAGTACGTGGATGGCTACACCTTC. Combining the CDR3 with reference TRBV7-9 and TRBJ1-2 gives the whole variable domain DTGVSQNPRHKITKRGQNVTFRCDPISEHNRLYWYRQTLGQGPEFLTYFQNEAQLEKSRLLSDRFSAERPKGSFSTLEIQRTEQGDSAMYLCASSSSGVGQYVDGYTFGSGTRLTVV.

The V call is TRBV7-9, the J call TRBJ2-1; the match to TRBD1 covers 10 bases. CDR3 length: 15 residues. Per germline, CDR1 SEHNR and CDR2 FQNEAQ (reference sequence). J gave up 9 bases and V 5 bases, and 10 bases lay outside the gene matches. CDR3 coding DNA: TGTGCCAGCAGCCTTCCTGGGACAGGGGCAATTGAGCAGTTCTTC. Translated, it gives CASSLPGTGAIEQFF.

This chain joins TRBV30 and TRBJ1-1; D uncertain. CDR1 and CDR2 from the germline V gene are GTSNPN and SVGIG (reference sequence). The CDR3 spans 11 residues. The V end lost 1 base, the J end lost 8 bases, and 8 bases lay between the germline ends. CDR3 loop: CAWSGLWEAFF. The CDR3 DNA reads TGTGCCTGGAGTGGGTTGTGGGAAGCTTTCTTT.